What follows are 10 T cell receptor beta chains derived from one specimen sequenced in a study of OX40 agonist ivuxolimab in advanced cancers. TCRdb's copy holds only in-frame clones and misses some; the assay was immunoSEQ multiplex PCR. Counted here are approximately 25,000 clones, 77% occurring once; the ten biggest clones make up roughly a sixth. The source material was CD4+ or CD8+ T cells sorted from blood, sampled in a trial of the OX40 agonist ivuxolimab. The receptor set was obtained from an adult with an advanced solid tumor such as melanoma, head and neck, liver or kidney cancer.

The DNA of the CDR3 is TGTGCCAGCAATGACAGGGAGACCCAGTACTTC. It translates to CASNDRETQYF. The rearrangement joins TRBV6-8 to TRBJ2-5; D possibly corresponds to TRBD1 (6 bases). This CDR3 comprises 11 residues. V lost 7 bases and J 5 bases, leaving 8 bases between the germline ends. The germline gives CDR1 MNHGY, CDR2 SAAAGT.

This sequence joins TRBV7-3 and TRBJ2-1; no clear D. Deletions cut 5 bases from V and 10 bases from J, with 15 bases between. This CDR3 is 13 amino acids long. From germline, CDR1 is SGHTA and CDR2 FQGTGA. CDR3 in DNA: TGTGCCAGCAGCCCCCTTGACCTCTCGGAGCAGTTCTTC. Protein product: CASSPLDLSEQFF.

This clone is labeled medium-sized. V usage is TRBV14 and J usage is TRBJ2-5; D is uncertain. This CDR3 has 12 residues. Trimming took 2 bases from V and 6 from J, leaving 7 bases between them. Germline V gene lookup returns CDR1 SGHDN and CDR2 FVKESK. CDR3 region: CASSQSVKTQYF. CDR3 DNA: TGTGCCAGCAGCCAAAGCGTGAAGACCCAGTACTTC.

The V call is TRBV4-2, the J call TRBJ2-7, with a tentative D call TRBD2 (5 bases). Germline CDR1 is LGHNA and CDR2 is YNFKEQ. V lost 2 bases, J lost 11 bases, and 13 bases lay in between. The CDR3 sequence is 12 residues long. As DNA, the CDR3 is TGTGCCAGCAGCCAACCAGGAAGCGGAAAGTACTTC. As protein: CASSQPGSGKYF.

The chain joins TRBV19 to TRBJ1-1; a weak D match, TRBD1 (5 bases). This CDR3 spans 16 amino acids. Germline lookup yields CDR1 LNHDA and CDR2 SQIVND (reference sequence). Trimming took 3 bases from V and 1 from J, leaving 15 bases between them. CDR3 residues: CASSMGQAYRNTEAFF. The CDR3 DNA sequence: TGTGCCAGTAGTATGGGGCAGGCTTATAGGAACACTGAAGCTTTCTTT. The complete variable domain, with remaining parts taken from reference TRBV19 and TRBJ1-1, reads DGGITQSPKYLFRKEGQNVTLSCEQNLNHDAMYWYRQDPGQGLRLIYYSQIVNDFQKGDIAEGYSVSREKKESFPLTVTSAQKNPTAFYLCASSMGQAYRNTEAFFGQGTRLTVV.

The rearrangement links TRBV7-2 to TRBJ1-1; TRBD1 aligns across 7 bases. The V gene end was trimmed by 8 bases and the J gene end by 2 bases; junction bases not matched to a gene: 8. CDR3 length: 14 residues. Germline CDR1 reads SGHTA; CDR2 reads FQGNSA. CDR3 DNA: TGTGCCAGCGACGACAGGGTCTCTAACACTGAAGCTTTCTTT. Its translation is CASDDRVSNTEAFF.

This clone is medium-sized in the sample. The CDR3 nucleotides read TGCAGCGTTGAAGATCTAAGTGGCAGGGGATCTGGAAACACCATATATTTT. This translates into CSVEDLSGRGSGNTIYF. The rearrangement links TRBV29-1 to TRBJ1-3; D possibly corresponds to TRBD1 (6 bases). CDR1 and CDR2 (germline): SQVTM, ANQGSEA. The CDR3 totals 17 residues. The ends were cut back, 0 bases at V and 1 base at J, with 16 bases in the middle.

V and J are TRBV4-2 and TRBJ1-1; maybe TRBD1 (6 bases). The CDR3 has 13 amino acids. The germline V gene encodes CDR1 LGHNA and CDR2 YNFKEQ. V lost 5 bases, J lost 6 bases, and 13 bases lay in between. CDR3 sequence: CASSLWGRAEAFF. CDR3 nucleotides: TGTGCCAGCAGCTTATGGGGGCGGGCTGAAGCTTTCTTT.

The genes are TRBV9 and TRBJ2-2; no firm D call. V gave up 1 base and J gave up 6 bases, with 10 bases separating them. CDR3 length equals 14 residues. Germline V gene data show CDR1 as SGDLS and CDR2 as YYNGEE. The CDR3 region has the DNA TGTGCCAGCAGCGTAAGGAGTACGTCCGGGGAGCTGTTTTTT. This translates into CASSVRSTSGELFF.

V usage is TRBV4-1 and J usage is TRBJ1-3; tentatively, D is TRBD1 (6 bases). Germline V lookup: CDR1 MGHRA, CDR2 YSYEKL. This CDR3 comprises 17 residues. Between the trimmed V and J ends, which lost 4 bases and 0 bases, there was a span of 16 bases. The chain's CDR3 is CASSPGAPQISGNTIYF. DNA of the CDR3: TGCGCCAGCAGCCCGGGGGCCCCCCAAATCTCTGGAAACACCATATATTTT.